A single T cell receptor (beta chain) is shown here with its context. Its antigen is not known. The sample is drawn from a study of Siglec-9 on CD8 T cells in melanoma. Study-wide findings and caveats: An effector memory CD8+ T-cell subset seemingly accumulating in melanoma was reportedly marked and regulated by Siglec-9.

Libraries were prepared by immunoSEQ multiplex PCR; TCRdb keeps only in-frame clonotypes and omits some of them. The sample has some 39,000 clones, roughly 80% seen once. This receptor was obtained from a human donor in good health. Material for sequencing was Siglec-9- CD8+ T cells sorted from blood.

Here the CDR3 DNA reads TGTGCCAGCCGCGGTAGCGGGAGTCCCTACGAGCAGTACTTC. It yields the protein CASRGSGSPYEQYF. This chain connects TRBV2 to TRBJ2-7, with 9 bases lining up with TRBD2. The germline CDR1 and CDR2 sequences are SNHLY and FYNNEI. The CDR3 runs to 14 residues. V trimming: 8 bases; J trimming: 2 bases; junction bases outside the gene matches: 7.